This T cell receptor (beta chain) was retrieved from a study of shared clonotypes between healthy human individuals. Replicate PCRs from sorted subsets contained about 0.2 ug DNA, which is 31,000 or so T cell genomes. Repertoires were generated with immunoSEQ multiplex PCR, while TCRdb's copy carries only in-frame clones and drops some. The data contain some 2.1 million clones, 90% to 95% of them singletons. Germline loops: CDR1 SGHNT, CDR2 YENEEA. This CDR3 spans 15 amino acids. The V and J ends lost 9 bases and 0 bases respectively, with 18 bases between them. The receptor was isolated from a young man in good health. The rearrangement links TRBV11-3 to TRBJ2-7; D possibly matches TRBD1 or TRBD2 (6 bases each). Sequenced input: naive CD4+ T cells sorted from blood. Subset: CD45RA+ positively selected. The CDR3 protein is CASSKGGSSSYEQYF. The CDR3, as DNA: TGTGCCAGTTCGAAGGGGGGTTCCAGCTCCTACGAGCAGTACTTC.